A single sample is the source of the 6 T cell receptor beta chains below, sequenced in a study of T-cell reconstitution after alpha-beta-depleted transplantation in children. Preparing the TCRbeta library involved the use of unique molecular identifiers. One entry per CDR3 protein, called by TCRdb with MiXCR from the PCR reads. The sample carries about 830,000 distinct CDR3 sequences, 16% recorded once. Sequencing was performed on PBMCs, mostly from graft donor cells, taken 360 days after TCRalphabeta/CD19-depleted stem cell transplant. These receptors were collected from a male patient younger than 18 who had a stem cell transplant for acute lymphoblastic leukemia, so the T cells may come from the graft donor.

The rearrangement uses TRBV5-1 and TRBJ2-2; TRBD1 aligns across 9 bases. The CDR3 length is 18 residues. CDR1 and CDR2 (germline): SGHRS, YFSETQ. V gave up 0 bases and J gave up 0 bases; unmatched junction bases: 6. The CDR3 region has the DNA TGCGCCAGCAGCTTGGATAGGACAGGGGCCGCGAACACCGGGGAGCTGTTTTTT. Its protein product is CASSLDRTGAANTGELFF.

The rearrangement joins TRBV27 to TRBJ2-3; the D gene is possibly TRBD2 (6 bases). CDR3 length equals 19 residues. Germline-derived CDR1 and CDR2 are MNHEY and SMNVEV (reference sequence). Trimming took off 4 bases at V and 3 bases at J, with 26 bases between the two ends. The CDR3 loop reads CASSSWIRVRGLFTDTQYF. The DNA of the CDR3 is TGTGCCAGCAGTTCGTGGATTAGAGTCCGGGGACTTTTTACAGATACGCAGTATTTT.

V is TRBV11-2 and J is TRBJ2-2; D assignment may be TRBD1 or TRBD2 (6 bases each). Germline V gene data show CDR1 as SGHAT and CDR2 as FQNNGV. This CDR3 comprises 17 residues. V was clipped by 0 bases and J by 6 bases, with 17 bases between them. The chain's CDR3 is CASSLEGAVLAPGELFF. Here the CDR3 DNA reads TGTGCCAGCAGCTTAGAGGGGGCGGTACTAGCACCCGGGGAGCTGTTTTTT.

This clonotype occurred a few times. V usage is TRBV12-3 or TRBV12-4 and J usage is TRBJ2-7; 9 bases fit TRBD1. This CDR3 has 15 residues. With V trimmed by 2 bases and J by 3 bases, 5 bases remained unmatched. The CDR3 coding sequence is TGTGCCAGCAGTTTAAGGACAGGGGCTGGCTACGAGCAGTACTTC. It is translated as CASSLRTGAGYEQYF.

The table lists this clonotype with a few counts. This sequence joins TRBV29-1 and TRBJ2-4, with a weak D call TRBD2 (5 bases). The CDR3 length is 12 residues. With 1 base removed from V and 6 bases from J, the gap between germline ends came to 7 bases. CDR1 SQVTM and CDR2 ANQGSEA come from the germline V gene. For the CDR3, the DNA is TGCAGCGTTGAAGCGGGATCAAACATTCAGTACTTC. Protein: CSVEAGSNIQYF. The entire variable domain, with the rest obtained from reference TRBV29-1 and TRBJ2-4, is as follows: SAVISQKPSRDICQRGTSLTIQCQVDSQVTMMFWYRQQPGQSLTLIATANQGSEATYESGFVIDKFPISRPNLTFSTLTVSNMSPEDSSIYLCSVEAGSNIQYFGAGTRLSVL.

The table lists this clonotype with a few counts. V and J are TRBV18 and TRBJ2-1; no firm D call. V was trimmed by 1 base and J by 1 base, leaving 14 bases between them. This CDR3 region has 17 residues. The V gene's germline CDR1 is KGHSH and CDR2 LQKENI. For the CDR3, the DNA is TGTGCCAGCTCACCACTGCCTGTAACTCTTTCCTACAATGAGCAGTTCTTC. Its translation is CASSPLPVTLSYNEQFF.